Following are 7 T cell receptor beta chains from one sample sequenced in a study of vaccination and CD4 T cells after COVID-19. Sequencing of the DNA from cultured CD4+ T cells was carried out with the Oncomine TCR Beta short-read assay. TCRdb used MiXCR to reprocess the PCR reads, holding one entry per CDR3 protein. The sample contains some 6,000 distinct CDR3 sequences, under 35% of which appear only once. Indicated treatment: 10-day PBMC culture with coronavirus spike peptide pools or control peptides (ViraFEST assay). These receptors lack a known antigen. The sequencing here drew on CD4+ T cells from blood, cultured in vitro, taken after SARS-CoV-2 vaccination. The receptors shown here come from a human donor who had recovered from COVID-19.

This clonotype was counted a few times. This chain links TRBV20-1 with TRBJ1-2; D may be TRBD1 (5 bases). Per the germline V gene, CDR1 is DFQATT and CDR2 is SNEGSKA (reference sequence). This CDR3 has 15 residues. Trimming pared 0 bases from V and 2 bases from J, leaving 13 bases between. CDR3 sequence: CSARDRQSINYGYTF. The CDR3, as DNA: TGCAGTGCTAGAGATCGACAGAGCATAAACTATGGCTACACCTTC.

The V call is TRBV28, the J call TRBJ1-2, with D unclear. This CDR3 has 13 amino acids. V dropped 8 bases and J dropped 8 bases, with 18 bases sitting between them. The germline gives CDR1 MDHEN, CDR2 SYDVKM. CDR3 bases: TGTGCCAGCGCCCTAGGCGGGGTACGGGGCTACACCTTC. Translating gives CASALGGVRGYTF.

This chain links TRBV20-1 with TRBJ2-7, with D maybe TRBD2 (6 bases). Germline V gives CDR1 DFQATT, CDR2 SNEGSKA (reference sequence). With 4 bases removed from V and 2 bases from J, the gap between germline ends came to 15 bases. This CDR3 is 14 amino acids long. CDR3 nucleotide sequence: TGCAGTGCTAAGGACTCGACTAGGCCCTACGAGCAGTACTTC. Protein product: CSAKDSTRPYEQYF.

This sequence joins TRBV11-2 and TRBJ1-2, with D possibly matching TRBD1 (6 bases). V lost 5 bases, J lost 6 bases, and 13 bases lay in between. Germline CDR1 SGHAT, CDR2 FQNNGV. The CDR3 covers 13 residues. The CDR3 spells CASSTRGADGYTF. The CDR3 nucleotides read TGTGCCAGCAGCACACGGGGGGCCGATGGCTACACCTTC.

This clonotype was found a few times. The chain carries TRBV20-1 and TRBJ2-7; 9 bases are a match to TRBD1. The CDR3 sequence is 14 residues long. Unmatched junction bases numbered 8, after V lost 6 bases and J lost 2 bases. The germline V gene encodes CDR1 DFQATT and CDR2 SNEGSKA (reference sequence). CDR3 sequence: CSALRQGGPYEQYF. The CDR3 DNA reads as TGCAGTGCCCTAAGACAGGGGGGCCCCTACGAGCAGTACTTC.

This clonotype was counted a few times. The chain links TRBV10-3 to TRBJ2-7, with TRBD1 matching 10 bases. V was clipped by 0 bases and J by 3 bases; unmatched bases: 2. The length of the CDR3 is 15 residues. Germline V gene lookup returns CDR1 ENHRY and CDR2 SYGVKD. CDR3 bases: TGTGCCATCAGTGAGTCGCGGACAGGGGGCTACGAGCAGTACTTC. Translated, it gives CAISESRTGGYEQYF.

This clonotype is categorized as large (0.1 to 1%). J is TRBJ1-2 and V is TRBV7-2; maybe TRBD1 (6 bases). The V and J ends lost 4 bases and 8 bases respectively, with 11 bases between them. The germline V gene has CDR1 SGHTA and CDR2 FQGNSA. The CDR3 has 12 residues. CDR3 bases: TGTGCCAGCAGCTCCGGGACATTCGGCTACACCTTC. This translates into CASSSGTFGYTF.